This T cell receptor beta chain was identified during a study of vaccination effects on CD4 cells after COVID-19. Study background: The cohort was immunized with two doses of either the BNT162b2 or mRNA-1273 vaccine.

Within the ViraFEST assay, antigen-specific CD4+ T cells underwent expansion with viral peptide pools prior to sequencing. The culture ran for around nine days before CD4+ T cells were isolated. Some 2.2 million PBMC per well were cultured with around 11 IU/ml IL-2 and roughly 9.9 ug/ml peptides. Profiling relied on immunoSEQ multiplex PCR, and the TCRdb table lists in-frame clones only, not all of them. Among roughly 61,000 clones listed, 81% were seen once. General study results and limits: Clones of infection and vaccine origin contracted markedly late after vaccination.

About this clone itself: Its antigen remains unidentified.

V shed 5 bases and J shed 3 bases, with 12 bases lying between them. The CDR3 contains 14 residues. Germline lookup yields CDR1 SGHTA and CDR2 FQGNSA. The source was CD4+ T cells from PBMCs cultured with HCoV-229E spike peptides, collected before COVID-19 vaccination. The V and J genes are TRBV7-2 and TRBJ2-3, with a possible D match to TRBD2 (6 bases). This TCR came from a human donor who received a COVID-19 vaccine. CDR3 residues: CASSPTGGTDTQYF. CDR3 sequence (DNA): TGTGCCAGCAGCCCCACCGGGGGTACAGATACGCAGTATTTT.